A single sample is the source of the 13 T cell receptor beta chains below, sequenced in a study of shared clonotypes between healthy human individuals. The table came from immunoSEQ multiplex PCR; TCRdb's copy has only in-frame clones and leaves some out. The sample records about 2.3 million clones, more than 80% being singletons. Sequencing used naive CD4+ T cells from PBMCs. Subset: CD45RA+ positively selected. The origin of the receptors is a man aged 18 to 35 in good health. Some clones in this sample may be carry-over from other donors' samples.

The chain links TRBV7-9 to TRBJ2-7, with a possible D match to TRBD2 (5 bases). V lost 0 bases and J 6 bases, leaving 9 bases between the germline ends. Germline CDR1 and CDR2: SEHNR and FQNEAQ (reference sequence). The CDR3 contains 13 residues. The CDR3 bases are TGTGCCAGCAGCTTAGCGCGTAGCGCCGAGCAGTACTTC. Translating gives CASSLARSAEQYF.

Comment on this clone: The junction shows a germline mismatch at one end, possibly a read error. The rearrangement joins TRBV5-3 to TRBJ1-5, with D perhaps TRBD1 (6 bases). TRBV5-3 is reported as an ORF; its role is uncertain. The CDR3 has 15 residues. The CDR3 coding sequence is TGTGCCATAAGCGGGGGCCCGTATAGCAATCAGCCCCAGCATTTT. This codes for CAISGGPYSNQPQHF.

The gene calls are TRBV7-2 and TRBJ1-2; perhaps TRBD1 as D (5 bases). Trimming cost V 3 bases and J 1 base, with 6 bases left between them. There are 13 residues in the CDR3. Germline V gene data show CDR1 as SGHTA and CDR2 as FQGNSA. CDR3 DNA sequence: TGTGCCAGCAGCTTGACAGATAACTATGGCTACACCTTC. It encodes CASSLTDNYGYTF. The variable domain in full, with the rest retrieved from reference TRBV7-2 and TRBJ1-2, is GAGVSQSPSNKVTEKGKDVELRCDPISGHTALYWYRQSLGQGLEFLIYFQGNSAPDKSGLPSDRFSAERTGGSVSTLTIQRTQQEDSAVYLCASSLTDNYGYTFGSGTRLTVV.

The chain is built from TRBV30 and TRBJ2-6; TRBD1 matches at 8 bases. The CDR3 sequence is 18 residues long. Germline assignment: CDR1 GTSNPN and CDR2 SVGIG (reference sequence). Unmatched junction bases numbered 11, after V lost 0 bases and J lost 4 bases. CDR3 region: CAWSVAGDRGSGANVLTF. CDR3 in DNA: TGTGCCTGGAGTGTTGCCGGAGACAGGGGCTCAGGGGCCAACGTCCTGACTTTC.

This clone was recorded only once. The genes are TRBV7-3 and TRBJ2-2; possibly TRBD1 for D (6 bases). Looked up from germline, CDR1 is SGHTA and CDR2 is FQGTGA. The CDR3 has 17 amino acids. V dropped 0 bases and J dropped 3 bases, with 14 bases sitting between them. The CDR3 loop is CASSLTSGGPYTGELFF. CDR3 bases: TGTGCCAGCAGCTTAACTTCTGGGGGCCCCTACACCGGGGAGCTGTTTTTT.

J is TRBJ2-7 and V is TRBV19, with TRBD1 matching 7 bases. V shed 4 bases and J 5 bases; nucleotides not matched to a gene: 8. CDR1 and CDR2 from the germline V gene are LNHDA and SQIVND (reference sequence). The CDR3 runs 14 residues. The CDR3 DNA follows: TGTGCCAGTAGTACCACAGGGGACCCGGACGAGCAGTACTTC. Translated, it gives CASSTTGDPDEQYF.

The rearrangement joins TRBV29-1 to TRBJ2-5; tentative D call: TRBD1 (7 bases). The J call may not be correct, given that the DNA end is closer to TRBJ2-7. The CDR3 loop spans 13 amino acids. The germline V gene has CDR1 SQVTM and CDR2 ANQGSEA. Written as DNA, the CDR3 is TGCAGCGTTGAAGTCGCGGGACAGTACGAGCAGTACTTC. It codes for CSVEVAGQYEQYF.

V usage is TRBV28 and J usage is TRBJ2-5; 7 nucleotides line up with TRBD2. After removal of 5 bases from V and 6 bases from J, the junction contained 9 bases not matched to a gene. The CDR3 loop spans 14 amino acids. Germline loops: CDR1 MDHEN, CDR2 SYDVKM. The CDR3 region is CASSPSGALKTQYF. CDR3 DNA sequence: TGTGCCAGCAGTCCCAGCGGGGCTTTGAAGACCCAGTACTTC.

The chain recombines TRBV7-9 with TRBJ2-1; weak D call: TRBD1 (6 bases). The CDR3 length is 12 residues. The ends were cut back, 3 bases at V and 9 bases at J, with 9 bases in the middle. CDR1 is SEHNR and CDR2 is FQNEAQ in the germline V gene (reference sequence). The CDR3 DNA sequence: TGTGCCAGCAGCTTTGGACAGTCTGAGCAGTTCTTC. It yields the protein CASSFGQSEQFF.

This clone was picked up one time. V and J are TRBV18 and TRBJ2-1; 8 nucleotides align to TRBD2. With 6 bases clipped from V and 0 bases from J, the junction kept 10 bases outside the gene matches. Germline CDR1 and CDR2: KGHSH and LQKENI. The CDR3 is 17 residues long. The CDR3 DNA reads TGTGCCAGCTCTCTTAGCGGGGACTTTAGCTCCTACAATGAGCAGTTCTTC. Amino acids: CASSLSGDFSSYNEQFF. Supplemented by reference TRBV18 and TRBJ2-1, the full variable domain reads NAGVMQNPRHLVRRRGQEARLRCSPMKGHSHVYWYRQLPEEGLKFMVYLQKENIIDESGMPKERFSAEFPKEGPSILRIQQVVRGDSAAYFCASSLSGDFSSYNEQFFGPGTRLTVL.

The chain joins TRBV29-1 to TRBJ2-7, with a possible D match to TRBD2 (6 bases). The length of the CDR3 is 13 residues. Germline V gene data show CDR1 as SQVTM and CDR2 as ANQGSEA. V lost 7 bases and J 6 bases, leaving 19 bases between the germline ends. Here the CDR3 DNA reads TGCAGCGCCGGGCGGGACCCCAGATCCGAGCAGTACTTC. It specifies CSAGRDPRSEQYF.

V is TRBV6-1 and J is TRBJ2-1; possible D gene TRBD2, 6 bases. The CDR3 covers 11 residues. Deletions cut 8 bases from V and 15 bases from J, with 17 bases between. CDR1 MNHNS and CDR2 SASEGT come from the germline V gene. Written as DNA, the CDR3 is TGTGCCAGCCCCGCCCGGGAGTTCCGGTTCTTC. Translation: CASPAREFRFF.

This clone was recorded a few times. The chain employs TRBV29-1 and TRBJ1-2, with 8 bases identical to TRBD1. Germline V CDR1 and CDR2: SQVTM, ANQGSEA. Trimming at V came to 4 bases and at J to 6 bases, leaving 1 base not matched to a gene. The CDR3 loop spans 11 amino acids. The CDR3 is CSVVTGDGYTF. The CDR3 DNA is TGCAGCGTTGTGACAGGGGATGGCTACACCTTC.